This entry is about one T cell receptor beta chain. The specificity of this receptor is unknown. This specimen comes from a study of T cells expressing NK-cell markers (dated by TCRdb to the early 2020s). Study-level background: In sorted CD3+CD56+NKG2C+, CD3+CD56+NKG2C- and CD3+CD56-NKG2C+ T-cell subsets from about 8 donors, TCR beta-chain repertoires were profiled. Libraries were sequenced as 2 x 150 bp reads on Illumina HiSeq 2000/2500, MiSeq or NextSeq. The study sequenced eight donors, all healthy volunteers chosen at random: three men and five women. Of the eight sequenced donors, seven were found to be HCMV-seropositive and one was found to be HCMV-seronegative. On the study overall, not on this receptor specifically: In roughly 6 donors, the dominant CD3+CD56+NKG2C+ clonotypes were among the top 10 CD8+ clonotypes and accounted for roughly 1.0-8% of CD8+ T cells. It remained unclear whether the expanded NKG2C-expressing T cell clones were specific for HCMV antigens. Those dominant clonotypes were again the most abundant among CD3+CD56-NKG2C+ cells in four donors, at about 28.3-60.1%.

For sequencing, an Illumina HiSeq 2000 was employed. TCR beta cDNA libraries were made by 5'RACE template switching that added a universal primer site and unique molecular identifiers. cDNA synthesis was primed from the TCR beta constant segment and was followed by two successive PCR amplification steps. As for the authors' bioinformatics: MIGEC handled demultiplexing of the reads and grouping by UMI, while MiTCR was used to assemble and quantify clonotypes. Only TCR cDNA sequences supported by at least two reads were kept to exclude erroneous sequences. The tcR package was used for downstream repertoire analysis, and clonotypes were matched between fractions using CDR3 nucleotide sequence together with V segment. VDJmatch was used to annotate antigen specificity against VDJdb, with one amino acid substitution in CDR3 allowed. Based on TCRdb reprocessing of the reads, there is one entry per CDR3 protein sequence, and DNA is missing. TCRdb's processing, not the study's, gives the V and J calls here. The table for this sample lists about 260,000 distinct CDR3 sequences. About 0.4% of the sample comes from the top ten.

HCMV-specific IgG was detected in serum with a commercial ELISA kit to determine HCMV serostatus. Peripheral blood mononuclear cells were isolated from blood by Ficoll density gradient centrifugation. The sequenced sample consisted of blood T cells: a sorted CD56 or NKG2C T cell subset, CD4+ or CD8+ T cells, or bulk PBMC T cells (not recorded which). The receptor comes from a man aged 18 to 30 in good health. Donor details come from another sample of the same person, matched by shared clones.

The CDR3: CSATGRPEAFF. The V and J segments used are TRBV20-1 and TRBJ1-1. The CDR1 and CDR2 encoded by the germline V gene (reference sequence) are DFQATT and SNEGSKA. There are 11 amino acids in the CDR3, from cysteine to phenylalanine inclusive. The protein alone is recorded here.